The clone carrying this TCR beta chain was counted a few times. This sample stems from a study of blood T cells in healthy people across ages. Study details: Template switching recovered approximately one barcoded beta molecule for every two T cells.

With a J-beta primer mix and a sample-barcoded 5' primer, a second PCR ran roughly 6 to 11 cycles. TCRdb reprocessed the 5' RACE reads via MiXCR and lists one record per CDR3 protein. Of fewer than 2 million distinct CDR3 sequences in the sample, approximately 39% were seen once. Germline V gives CDR1 DFQATT, CDR2 SNEGSKA (reference sequence). This CDR3 has 14 residues. V shed 1 base and J 4 bases; nucleotides not matched to a gene: 6. Donation came from healthy Caucasian individuals in Russia who were aged 6 to 90. Each donor's blood draw was ten milliliters of peripheral blood. The sequencing input was blood. The gene calls are TRBV20-1 and TRBJ2-7, with 8 bases fitting TRBD1. This receptor was obtained from a human donor in good health. This CDR3 is CSARGGTGEYEQYF. CDR3 nucleotides: TGCAGTGCTAGAGGAGGGACAGGAGAATACGAGCAGTACTTC.